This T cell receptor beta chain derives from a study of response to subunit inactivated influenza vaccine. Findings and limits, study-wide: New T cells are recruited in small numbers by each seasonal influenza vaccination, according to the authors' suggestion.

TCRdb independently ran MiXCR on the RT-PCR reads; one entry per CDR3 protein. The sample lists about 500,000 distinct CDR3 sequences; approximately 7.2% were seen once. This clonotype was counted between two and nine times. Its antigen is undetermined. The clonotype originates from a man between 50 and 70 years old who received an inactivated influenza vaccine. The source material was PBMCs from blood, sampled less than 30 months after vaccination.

The CDR3 coding sequence is TGTGCCAGCAGTATTGTACGAGGCTATGGCTACACCTTC. It translates to CASSIVRGYGYTF. This sequence joins TRBV27 and TRBJ1-2; D ambiguous. Germline V CDR1 and CDR2: MNHEY, SMNVEV (reference sequence). V lost 5 bases and J lost 4, with 11 bases in between. The CDR3 consists of 13 residues.